This TCR beta chain comes out of a study of response to subunit inactivated influenza vaccine. The CDR3 runs 13 residues. Trimming took 4 bases from V and 11 from J; bases not matched to a gene: 9. Germline V gene lookup returns CDR1 MNHEY and CDR2 SVGEGT. Study observations and caveats: After each seasonal influenza vaccination, few new T cells are recruited, the authors suggested.

Regarding this clonotype: The antigen is unknown.

TCRdb fed the RT-PCR reads into MiXCR, producing one record per CDR3 protein. In the table there are some 640,000 distinct CDR3 sequences, approximately 15% of which are singletons. This receptor was taken from a man aged 50 to 59 who received an inactivated influenza vaccine. This chain uses TRBV6-2 or TRBV6-3 with TRBJ2-5; 8 bases align to TRBD2. The sample in question was PBMCs from blood, obtained 14 to 15 days before vaccination. Written as DNA, the CDR3 is TGTGCCAGCAGTTGGATTAGCGGGACCTCTCAGTACTTC. Amino acid sequence: CASSWISGTSQYF.